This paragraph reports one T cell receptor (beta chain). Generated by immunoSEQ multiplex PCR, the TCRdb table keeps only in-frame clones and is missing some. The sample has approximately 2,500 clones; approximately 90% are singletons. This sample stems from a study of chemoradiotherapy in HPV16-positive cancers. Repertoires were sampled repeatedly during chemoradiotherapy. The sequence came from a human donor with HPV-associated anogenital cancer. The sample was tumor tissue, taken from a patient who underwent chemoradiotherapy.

CDR3 sequence: CASSRGISTDTQYF. CDR3 sequence (DNA): TGTGCCAGCAGCAGAGGAATTAGCACAGATACGCAGTATTTT. This sequence joins TRBV5-8 and TRBJ2-3; D is unresolved. Germline V lookup: CDR1 SGHTS, CDR2 YDEGEE. This CDR3 has 14 residues. Trimming pared 4 bases from V and 0 bases from J, leaving 9 bases between.